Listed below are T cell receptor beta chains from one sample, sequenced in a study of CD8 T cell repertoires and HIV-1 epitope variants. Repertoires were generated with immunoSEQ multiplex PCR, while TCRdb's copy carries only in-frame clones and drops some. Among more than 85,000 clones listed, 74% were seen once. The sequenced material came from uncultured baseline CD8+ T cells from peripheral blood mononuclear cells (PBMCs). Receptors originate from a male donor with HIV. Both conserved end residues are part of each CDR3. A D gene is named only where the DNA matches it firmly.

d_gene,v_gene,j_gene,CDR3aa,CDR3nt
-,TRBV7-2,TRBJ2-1,CASSLAIGATYNEQFF,TGTGCCAGCAGCTTAGCTATAGGGGCGACATACAATGAGCAGTTCTTC
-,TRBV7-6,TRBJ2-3,CASSLAPPRGADTQYF,TGTGCCAGCAGCTTAGCCCCACCCAGGGGGGCAGATACGCAGTATTTT
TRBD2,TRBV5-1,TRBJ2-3,CASSFGLAGPSTDTQYF,TGCGCCAGCAGCTTTGGCCTAGCGGGCCCTAGCACAGATACGCAGTATTTT
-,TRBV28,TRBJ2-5,CASSLSMGGVKETQYF,TGTGCCAGCAGTTTATCCATGGGCGGGGTTAAGGAGACCCAGTACTTC
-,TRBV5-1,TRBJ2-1,CASSLASVSLGNEQFF,TGCGCCAGCAGCTTGGCCTCTGTGTCCCTGGGGAATGAGCAGTTCTTC
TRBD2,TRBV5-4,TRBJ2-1,CASSLAGDYNEQFF,TGTGCCAGCAGCCTAGCGGGGGACTACAATGAGCAGTTCTTC
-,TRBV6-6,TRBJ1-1,CASSLRGADTEAFF,TGTGCCAGCAGCCTGCGGGGGGCGGACACTGAAGCTTTCTTT
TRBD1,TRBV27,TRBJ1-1,CASSTGERLLFF,TGTGCCAGCAGTACAGGGGAACGGTTACTCTTCTTT
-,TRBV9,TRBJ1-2,CASSQDSNYGYTF,TGTGCCAGCAGCCAGGACAGTAACTATGGCTACACCTTC
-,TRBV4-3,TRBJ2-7,CASSQDVGSGISYEQYF,TGCGCCAGCAGCCAAGATGTAGGGTCAGGAATATCCTACGAGCAGTACTTC